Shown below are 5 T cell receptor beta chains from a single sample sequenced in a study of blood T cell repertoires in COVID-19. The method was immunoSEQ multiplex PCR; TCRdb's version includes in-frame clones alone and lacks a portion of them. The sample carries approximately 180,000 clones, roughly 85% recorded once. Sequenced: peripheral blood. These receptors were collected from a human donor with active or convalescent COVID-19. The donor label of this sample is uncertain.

The CDR3 nucleotides are TGTGCCAGTAGTATTTCGACAGGGCCCAGAAACACCATATATTTT. It codes for CASSISTGPRNTIYF. The chain has TRBV19 and TRBJ1-3, with 7 bases matching TRBD1. The V gene's germline CDR1 is LNHDA and CDR2 SQIVND (reference sequence). The ends lost 3 bases at V and 5 bases at J; junction bases unmatched: 7. The CDR3 length is 15 residues.

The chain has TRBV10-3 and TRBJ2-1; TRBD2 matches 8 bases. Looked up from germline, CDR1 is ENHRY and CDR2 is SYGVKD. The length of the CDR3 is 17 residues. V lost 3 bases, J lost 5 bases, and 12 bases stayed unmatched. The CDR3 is CAISDRGTSGRNNEQFF. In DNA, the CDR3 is TGTGCCATCAGTGATCGGGGCACTAGCGGACGCAACAATGAGCAGTTCTTC.

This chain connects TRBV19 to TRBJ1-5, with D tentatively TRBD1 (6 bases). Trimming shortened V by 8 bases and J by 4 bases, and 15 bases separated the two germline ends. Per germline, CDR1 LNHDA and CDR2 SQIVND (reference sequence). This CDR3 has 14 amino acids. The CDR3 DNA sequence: TGTGCCAGTCATAGGGGGGGAGGGAATCAGCCCCAGCATTTT. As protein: CASHRGGGNQPQHF.

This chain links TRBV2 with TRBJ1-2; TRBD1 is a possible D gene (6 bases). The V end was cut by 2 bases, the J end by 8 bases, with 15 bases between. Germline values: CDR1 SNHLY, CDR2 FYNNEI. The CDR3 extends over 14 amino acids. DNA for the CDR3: TGTGCCAGCAGTGAAAAGATATCAGGGGTCGGCTACACCTTC. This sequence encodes CASSEKISGVGYTF.

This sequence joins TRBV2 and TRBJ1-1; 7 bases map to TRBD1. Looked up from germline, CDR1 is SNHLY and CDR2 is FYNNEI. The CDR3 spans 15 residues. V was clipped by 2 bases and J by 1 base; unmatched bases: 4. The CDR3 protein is CASSEKEGANTEAFF. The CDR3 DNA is TGTGCCAGCAGTGAAAAGGAGGGGGCGAACACTGAAGCTTTCTTT.